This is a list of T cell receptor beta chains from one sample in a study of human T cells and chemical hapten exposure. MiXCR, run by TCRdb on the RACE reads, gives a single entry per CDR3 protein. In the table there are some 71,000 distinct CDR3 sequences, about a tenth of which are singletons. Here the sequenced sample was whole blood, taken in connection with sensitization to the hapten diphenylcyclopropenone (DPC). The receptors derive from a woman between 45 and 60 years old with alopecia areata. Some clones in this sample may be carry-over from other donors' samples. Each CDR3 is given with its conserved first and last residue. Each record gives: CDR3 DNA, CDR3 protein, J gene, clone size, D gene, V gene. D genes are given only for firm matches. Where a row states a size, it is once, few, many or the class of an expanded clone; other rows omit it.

TGTGCCAGCAGCCTCGGGAGGCGTCAGGGGAATGAGCAGTTCTTC	CASSLGRRQGNEQFF	TRBJ2-1	few	NA	TRBV12-3/TRBV12-4
TGTGCCAGCAGTTTGTACACCGGAAGGGAGCAGTACTTC	CASSLYTGREQYF	TRBJ2-7	NA	NA	TRBV12-3/TRBV12-4
TGTGCCAGCAGTTTATCCATAATCCCCTACGAGCAGTACTTC	CASSLSIIPYEQYF	TRBJ2-7	few	NA	TRBV12-3/TRBV12-4
TGTGCCAGCAGTTACGACGGGACCGCTAGCACAGATACGCAGTATTTT	CASSYDGTASTDTQYF	TRBJ2-3	many	NA	TRBV6-6
TGTGCCGCGGGGGCAGGGGCGAACAATGAGCAGTTCTTC	CAAGAGANNEQFF	TRBJ2-1	few	NA	TRBV27
TGTGCCAGCAGCCTCTCTGCGGTCTCCTACGAGCAGTACTTC	CASSLSAVSYEQYF	TRBJ2-7	NA	NA	TRBV11-2
TGCGCCAGCAATCCGACTAGCGGGAGAAGTGGGCGCTACGAGCAGTACTTC	CASNPTSGRSGRYEQYF	TRBJ2-7	few	TRBD2	TRBV10-2
TGCGCCAGCAGCCAAGTCATACAGCTCCTCTCCTATAATTCACCCCTCCACTTT	CASSQVIQLLSYNSPLHF	TRBJ1-6	many	NA	TRBV4-1
TGCGCCAGCAGTGAGTCAGGACTAGCGGGATCCTACGAGCAGTACTTC	CASSESGLAGSYEQYF	TRBJ2-7	few	TRBD2	TRBV10-1
TGTGCCATCAGTCGACCCCCCCTCAGTCTTAGGGACTGGGACCCAGATACGCAGTATTTT	CAISRPPLSLRDWDPDTQYF	TRBJ2-3	NA	NA	TRBV10-3
TGCAGTGCTAGAGACAGGTGGCTGACTGAAGCTTTCTTT	CSARDRWLTEAFF	TRBJ1-1	many	NA	TRBV20-1